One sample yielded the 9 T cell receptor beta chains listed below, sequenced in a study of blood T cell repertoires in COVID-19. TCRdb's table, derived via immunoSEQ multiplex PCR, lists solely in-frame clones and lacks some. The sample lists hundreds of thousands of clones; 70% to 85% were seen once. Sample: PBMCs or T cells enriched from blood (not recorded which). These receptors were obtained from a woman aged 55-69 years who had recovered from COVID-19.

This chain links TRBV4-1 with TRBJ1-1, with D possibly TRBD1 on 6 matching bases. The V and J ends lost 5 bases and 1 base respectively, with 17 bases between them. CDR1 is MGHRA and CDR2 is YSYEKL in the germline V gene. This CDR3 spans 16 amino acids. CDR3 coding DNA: TGCGCCAGCAGCGACCAGGGGCTCAGGAGGAACACTGAAGCTTTCTTT. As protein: CASSDQGLRRNTEAFF.

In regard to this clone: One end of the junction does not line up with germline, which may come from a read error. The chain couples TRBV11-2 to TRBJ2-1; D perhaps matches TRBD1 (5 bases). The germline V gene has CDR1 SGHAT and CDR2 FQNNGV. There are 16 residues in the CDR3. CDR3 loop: CASSIEPNRGWDEQFF. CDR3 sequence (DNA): TGTGCCAGCAGCATAGAGCCGAATAGGGGCTGGGATGAGCAGTTCTTC.

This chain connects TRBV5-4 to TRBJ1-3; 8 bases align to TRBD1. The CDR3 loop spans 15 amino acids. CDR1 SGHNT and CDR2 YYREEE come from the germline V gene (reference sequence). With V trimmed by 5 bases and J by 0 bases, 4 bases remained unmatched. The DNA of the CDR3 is TGTGCCAGCAGTCCAACAGGGGGCTCTGGAAACACCATATATTTT. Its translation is CASSPTGGSGNTIYF.

In DNA form, the CDR3 reads TGTGCCAGCAGTCCCCTGGGACAGCTAAACACTGAAGCTTTCTTT. Translated: CASSPLGQLNTEAFF. J is TRBJ1-1 and V is TRBV6-2 or TRBV6-3; 7 nucleotides agree with TRBD1. Germline lookup yields CDR1 MNHEY and CDR2 SVGEGT. This CDR3 comprises 15 residues. Unmatched junction bases numbered 8, after V lost 5 bases and J lost 2 bases.

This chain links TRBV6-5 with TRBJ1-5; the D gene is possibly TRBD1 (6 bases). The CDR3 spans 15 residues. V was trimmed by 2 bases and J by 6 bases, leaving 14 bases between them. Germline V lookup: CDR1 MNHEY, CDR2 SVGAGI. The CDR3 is CASSYAASQGQPQHF. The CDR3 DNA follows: TGTGCCAGCAGTTACGCTGCTTCACAGGGTCAGCCCCAGCATTTT.

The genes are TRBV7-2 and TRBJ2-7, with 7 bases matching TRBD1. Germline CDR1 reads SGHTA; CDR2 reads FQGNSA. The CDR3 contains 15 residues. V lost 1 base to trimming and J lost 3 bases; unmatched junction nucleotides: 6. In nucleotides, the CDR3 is TGTGCCAGCAGCTTAGGACAGGGCGGCTTCTACGAGCAGTACTTC. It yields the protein CASSLGQGGFYEQYF.

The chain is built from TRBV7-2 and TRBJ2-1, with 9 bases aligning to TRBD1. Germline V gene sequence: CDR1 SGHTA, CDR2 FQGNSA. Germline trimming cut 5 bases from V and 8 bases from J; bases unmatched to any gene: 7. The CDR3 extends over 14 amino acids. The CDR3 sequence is CASSTGQGRDEQFF. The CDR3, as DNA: TGTGCCAGCAGCACGGGACAGGGCCGAGATGAGCAGTTCTTC.

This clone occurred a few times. CDR3 coding DNA: TGTGCCAGCAGCGTTAGCGGGGAGGAGCAGTACTTC. This encodes CASSVSGEEQYF. The chain carries TRBV2 and TRBJ2-7, with TRBD2 matching over 8 bases. The CDR3 totals 12 residues. Germline values: CDR1 SNHLY, CDR2 FYNNEI. Unmatched junction bases numbered 5, after V lost 6 bases and J lost 7 bases.

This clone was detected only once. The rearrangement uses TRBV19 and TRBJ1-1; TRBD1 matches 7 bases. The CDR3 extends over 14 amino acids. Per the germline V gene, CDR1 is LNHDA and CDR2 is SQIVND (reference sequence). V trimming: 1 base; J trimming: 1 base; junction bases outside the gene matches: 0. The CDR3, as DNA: TGTGCCAGTAGTATAGGGACAGGGAACACTGAAGCTTTCTTT. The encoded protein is CASSIGTGNTEAFF.